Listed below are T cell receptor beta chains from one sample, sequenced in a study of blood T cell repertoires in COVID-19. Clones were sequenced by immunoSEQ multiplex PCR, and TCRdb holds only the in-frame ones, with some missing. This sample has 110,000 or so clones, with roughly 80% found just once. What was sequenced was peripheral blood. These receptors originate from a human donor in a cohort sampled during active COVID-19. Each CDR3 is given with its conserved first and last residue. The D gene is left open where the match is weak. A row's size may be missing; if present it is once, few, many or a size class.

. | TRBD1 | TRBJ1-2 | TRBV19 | CASSAGQGDGYTF | TGTGCCAGTAGCGCGGGACAGGGGGATGGCTACACCTTC
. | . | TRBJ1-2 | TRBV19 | CASSRPPANYGYTF | TGTGCCAGTAGTCGCCCGCCGGCTAACTATGGCTACACCTTC
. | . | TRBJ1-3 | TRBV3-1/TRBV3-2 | CASSLAAGSGNTIYF | TGTGCCAGCAGCCTAGCCGCCGGCTCTGGAAACACCATATATTTT
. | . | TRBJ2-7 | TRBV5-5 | CASSLEYLVANYEQYF | TGTGCCAGCAGCTTGGAATACCTGGTGGCAAACTACGAGCAGTACTTC
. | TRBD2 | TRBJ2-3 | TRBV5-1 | CASSLGLAGPATDTQYF | TGCGCCAGCAGCCTGGGACTAGCGGGGCCCGCCACAGATACGCAGTATTTT
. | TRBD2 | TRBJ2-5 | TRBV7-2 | CASSLTSGGPKQETQYF | TGTGCCAGCAGCTTAACTAGCGGGGGCCCCAAGCAAGAGACCCAGTACTTC
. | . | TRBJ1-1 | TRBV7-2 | CASSSQQGTEAFF | TGTGCCAGCAGCTCACAACAGGGCACTGAAGCTTTCTTT
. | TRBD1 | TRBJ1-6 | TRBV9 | CASSGGTGLYNSPLHF | TGTGCCAGCAGCGGGGGGACAGGGCTATATAATTCACCCCTCCACTTT
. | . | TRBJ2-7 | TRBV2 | CASRIQDFDEQYF | TGTGCCAGCAGGATTCAGGATTTCGACGAGCAGTACTTC
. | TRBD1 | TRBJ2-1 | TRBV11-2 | CASSLAGTGGHNEQFF | TGTGCCAGCAGCTTAGCAGGGACAGGGGGCCACAATGAGCAGTTCTTC
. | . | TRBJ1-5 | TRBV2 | CASSLDNSNQPQHF | TGTGCCAGCAGTTTGGACAATAGCAATCAGCCCCAGCATTTT
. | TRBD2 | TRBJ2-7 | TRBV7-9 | CASSALRLAGSYEQYF | TGTGCCAGCAGCGCCCTCCGACTAGCGGGGTCCTACGAGCAGTACTTC
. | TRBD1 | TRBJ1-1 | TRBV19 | CASSFSPGTGIGTEAFF | TGTGCCAGTAGTTTCAGTCCCGGGACAGGGATAGGGACTGAAGCTTTCTTT
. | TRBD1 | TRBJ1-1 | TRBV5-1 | CASSDRDRVRDTEAFF | TGCGCCAGCAGCGACCGGGACAGGGTACGGGACACTGAAGCTTTCTTT
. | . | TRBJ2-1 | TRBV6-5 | CASTQRLGEQFF | TGTGCCAGCACCCAAAGGCTAGGTGAGCAGTTCTTC
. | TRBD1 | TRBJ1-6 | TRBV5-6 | CASSLRQGYNSPLHF | TGTGCCAGCAGCTTGAGACAGGGATATAATTCACCCCTCCACTTT
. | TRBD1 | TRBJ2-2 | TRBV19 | CASSTRTGTTGELFF | TGTGCCAGTAGTACACGGACAGGAACCACCGGGGAGCTGTTTTTT
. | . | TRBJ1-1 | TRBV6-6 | CASSYPQGTEAFF | TGTGCCAGCAGTTATCCACAGGGAACTGAAGCTTTCTTT
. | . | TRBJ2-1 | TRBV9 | CASSVGTGGTYNEQFF | TGTGCCAGCAGCGTAGGAACCGGGGGGACATACAATGAGCAGTTCTTC
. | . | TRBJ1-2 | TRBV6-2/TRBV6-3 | CASSQTVYGYTF | TGTGCCAGCAGCCAGACAGTCTATGGCTACACCTTC
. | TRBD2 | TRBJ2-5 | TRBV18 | CASSPTSGGPRETQYF | TGTGCCAGCTCACCGACTAGCGGGGGGCCTCGAGAGACCCAGTACTTC
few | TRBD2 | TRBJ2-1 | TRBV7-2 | CASRFRLAGDNEQFF | TGTGCCAGCAGATTTCGACTAGCGGGGGACAATGAGCAGTTCTTC
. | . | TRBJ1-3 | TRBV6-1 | CASSESLGSSGNTIYF | TGTGCCAGCAGTGAAAGCCTAGGGAGCTCTGGAAACACCATATATTTT
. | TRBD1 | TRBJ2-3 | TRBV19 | CASGRGQGGTDTQYF | TGTGCCAGTGGCAGGGGGCAAGGTGGCACAGATACGCAGTATTTT
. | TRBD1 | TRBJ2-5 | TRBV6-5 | CASSIWTGSETQYF | TGTGCCAGCAGTATCTGGACAGGGTCAGAGACCCAGTACTTC
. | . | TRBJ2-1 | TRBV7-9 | CASSSLQGSYNEQFF | TGTGCCAGCAGCTCATTACAGGGCTCCTACAATGAGCAGTTCTTC
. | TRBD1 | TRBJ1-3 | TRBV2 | CASRADRGRTGNTIYF | TGTGCCAGCAGAGCCGACAGGGGGCGCACAGGAAACACCATATATTTT
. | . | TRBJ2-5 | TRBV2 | CASSEGDWRTQYF | TGTGCCAGCAGTGAAGGGGACTGGCGGACCCAGTACTTC
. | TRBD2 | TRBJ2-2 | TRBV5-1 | CASSPSGENTGELFF | TGCGCCAGCAGCCCGAGCGGGGAGAACACCGGGGAGCTGTTTTTT
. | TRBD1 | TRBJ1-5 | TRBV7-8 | CASSALRQGTVGYSNQPQHF | TGTGCCAGCAGCGCCCTACGACAGGGCACAGTGGGGTATAGCAATCAGCCCCAGCATTTT
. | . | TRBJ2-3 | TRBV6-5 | CASKKEPGTDTQYF | TGTGCCAGCAAAAAAGAGCCGGGGACAGATACGCAGTATTTT
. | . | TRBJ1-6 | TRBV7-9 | CASSPSDIISPLHF | TGTGCCAGCAGCCCCAGCGATATAATTTCACCCCTCCACTTT
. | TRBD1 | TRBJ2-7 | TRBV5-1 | CASSTGTASSYEQYF | TGCGCCAGCAGCACCGGGACAGCGAGCTCCTACGAGCAGTACTTC
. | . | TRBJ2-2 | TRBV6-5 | CASSLPAGELFF | TGTGCCAGCAGTCTCCCGGCCGGGGAGCTGTTTTTT
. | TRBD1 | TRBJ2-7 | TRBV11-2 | CASSFSDRAGYEQYF | TGTGCCAGCAGCTTCTCGGACAGGGCGGGCTACGAGCAGTACTTC
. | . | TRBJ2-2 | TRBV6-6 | CASRAPGARSGELFF | TGTGCCAGCAGAGCCCCAGGGGCGCGCTCCGGGGAGCTGTTTTTT
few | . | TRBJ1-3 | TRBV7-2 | CASSGNLGGAGNTIYF | TGTGCCAGCAGCGGGAACCTGGGTGGGGCCGGAAACACCATATATTTT
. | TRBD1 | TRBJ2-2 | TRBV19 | CASSGLSGTGVGTGELFF | TGTGCCAGTAGTGGCCTATCCGGGACAGGGGTCGGCACCGGGGAGCTGTTTTTT
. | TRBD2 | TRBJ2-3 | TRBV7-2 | CASSLELAVTDTQYF | TGTGCCAGCAGCTTAGAGCTAGCGGTCACAGATACGCAGTATTTT
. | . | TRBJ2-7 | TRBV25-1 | CASSEWEGGEQYF | TGTGCCAGCAGTGAATGGGAAGGAGGCGAGCAGTACTTC
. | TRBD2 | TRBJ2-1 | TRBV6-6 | CASSPGTSGSNEQFF | TGTGCCAGCAGTCCCGGGACTAGCGGGTCTAATGAGCAGTTCTTC
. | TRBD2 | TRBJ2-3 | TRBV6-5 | CASQPAGASTDTQYF | TGTGCCAGCCAACCAGCGGGGGCTAGCACAGATACGCAGTATTTT
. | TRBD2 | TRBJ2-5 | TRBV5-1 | CASSLFIAGRGETQYF | TGCGCCAGCAGCTTATTTATAGCGGGGAGAGGTGAGACCCAGTACTTC
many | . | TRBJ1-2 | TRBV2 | CASSEDSSYGYTF | TGTGCCAGCAGTGAAGACAGTTCCTATGGCTACACCTTC
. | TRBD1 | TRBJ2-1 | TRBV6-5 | CASSYLDRANEQFF | TGTGCCAGCAGTTACTTGGACAGGGCCAATGAGCAGTTCTTC
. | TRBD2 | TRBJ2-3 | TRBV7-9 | CASSLRGVTDTQYF | TGTGCCAGCAGCTTACGGGGGGTCACAGATACGCAGTATTTT
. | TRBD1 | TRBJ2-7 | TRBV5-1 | CASSQTGGGYEQYF | TGCGCCAGCAGCCAGACAGGGGGCGGCTACGAGCAGTACTTC
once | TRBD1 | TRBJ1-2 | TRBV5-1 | CASSQDRGRDYGYTF | TGCGCCAGCAGCCAGGACAGGGGGCGGGACTATGGCTACACCTTC
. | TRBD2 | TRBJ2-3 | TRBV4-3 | CASSVLAGGADTQYF | TGCGCCAGCAGCGTACTAGCGGGGGGGGCAGATACGCAGTATTTT
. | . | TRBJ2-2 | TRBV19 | CASSINSGGTGELFF | TGTGCCAGTAGTATTAATTCTGGCGGCACCGGGGAGCTGTTTTTT
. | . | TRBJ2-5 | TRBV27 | CASYKYGTPIRETQYF | TGTGCCAGCTATAAGTACGGGACACCGATACGAGAGACCCAGTACTTC
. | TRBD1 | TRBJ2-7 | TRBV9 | CASSLGTGVGEQYF | TGTGCCAGCAGCTTAGGGACAGGGGTGGGCGAGCAGTACTTC
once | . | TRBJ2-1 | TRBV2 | CASNVQAIGNEQFF | TGTGCCAGCAATGTCCAGGCAATTGGCAATGAGCAGTTCTTC
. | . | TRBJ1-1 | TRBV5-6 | CASSPNGNTEAFF | TGTGCCAGCAGTCCAAACGGGAACACTGAAGCTTTCTTT
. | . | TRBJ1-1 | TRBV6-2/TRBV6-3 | CASSPVRDIQRYTEAFF | TGTGCCAGCAGCCCAGTACGGGACATCCAGCGGTACACTGAAGCTTTCTTT
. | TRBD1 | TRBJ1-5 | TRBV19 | CASTAGQGFSQPQHF | TGTGCCAGTACCGCCGGACAGGGCTTCAGTCAGCCCCAGCATTTT
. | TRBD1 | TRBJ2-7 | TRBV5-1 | CASSLYGQGEGEQYF | TGCGCCAGCAGCCTATACGGACAGGGCGAGGGGGAGCAGTACTTC
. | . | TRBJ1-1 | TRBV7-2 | CASSFVSRGGTEAFF | TGTGCCAGCAGCTTTGTCAGCAGGGGCGGCACTGAAGCTTTCTTT
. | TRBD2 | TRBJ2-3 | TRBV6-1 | CASSGPVAGGPHTQYF | TGTGCCAGCAGTGGGCCGGTAGCGGGGGGGCCGCATACGCAGTATTTT